This TCR beta chain is drawn from a study of blood T cell repertoires in COVID-19. The method was immunoSEQ multiplex PCR; TCRdb's version includes in-frame clones alone and lacks a portion of them. Of around 130,000 clones detected, around 91% appear once; the ten largest clones hold under 35%. The CDR3 totals 15 residues. In germline, CDR1 is LNHDA, CDR2 SQIVND (reference sequence). V dropped 4 bases and J dropped 3 bases, with 13 bases sitting between them. This clonotype was obtained from a man between 70 and 80 years old with active or convalescent COVID-19. V and J are TRBV19 and TRBJ1-5; perhaps TRBD1 as D (6 bases). Sequencing input: peripheral blood. CDR3 region: CASSSIGQNNQPQHF. The CDR3 DNA follows: TGTGCCAGTAGTAGTATTGGACAGAACAATCAGCCCCAGCATTTT.